This T cell receptor beta chain was sequenced during a study of OX40 agonist ivuxolimab in advanced cancers. In regard to this clone: Its matching antigen is unknown.

Measured with immunoSEQ multiplex PCR; TCRdb has only the in-frame clones, and not every one. This table holds approximately 60,000 clones, about nine tenths found once. Notes on the study in general: Fewer expanded clones were found on average in CD4+ than in CD8+ T cells. Several nonresponders also turned out to have low normalized T-cell clonal expansion.

In germline, CDR1 is MNHNS, CDR2 SASEGT. The germline V and J ends were trimmed by 3 bases and 4 bases, with 6 bases remaining between them. The CDR3 has 12 residues. The chain uses TRBV6-1 and TRBJ1-2, with D uncertain. The source of this sequence is an adult with an advanced solid tumor such as melanoma, head and neck, liver or kidney cancer. The source material was CD4+ or CD8+ T cells sorted from blood, sampled in a trial of the OX40 agonist ivuxolimab. As DNA, the CDR3 is TGTGCCAGCAGTGACTCTGGCTATGGCTACACCTTC. Protein product: CASSDSGYGYTF.